Listed here are 10 T cell receptor beta chains from one sample, sequenced in a study of CD8 T cells in Susac syndrome. Random hexamers served to reverse transcribe roughly 0.45 to 1 ug RNA. Via MiXCR, TCRdb re-called the immunoSEQ multiplex PCR reads, giving one row per CDR3 protein. The sample has fewer than 250,000 distinct CDR3 sequences; about 90% are singletons. Sequencing was carried out using CD8+ T cells from PBMCs. The receptors originated from a human donor with multiple sclerosis.

The rearrangement links TRBV20-1 to TRBJ2-7; D remains unclear. CDR3 length: 13 amino acids. Trimming took off 5 bases at V and 6 bases at J, with 17 bases between the two ends. Germline values: CDR1 DFQATT, CDR2 SNEGSKA (reference sequence). The CDR3 here is CSAATFALREQYF. CDR3 sequence (DNA): TGCAGTGCTGCGACTTTTGCGCTACGCGAGCAGTACTTC.

The chain is built from TRBV7-2 and TRBJ1-5, with unresolved D. The CDR3 length is 19 residues. Trimming removed 1 base at V and 2 bases at J, with 21 bases between. CDR1 and CDR2 from the germline V gene are SGHTA and FQGNSA. The CDR3 is CASSLVVGNWQDGNQPQHF. The CDR3 coding sequence is TGTGCCAGCAGCTTAGTAGTTGGAAACTGGCAGGACGGCAATCAGCCCCAGCATTTT.

This clonotype was detected only once. CDR3 protein: CATSSYNQPQHF. The DNA for the CDR3 is TGTGCCACCAGCAGTTACAATCAGCCCCAGCATTTT. The J gene is TRBJ1-5, the V gene TRBV15; no definite D call. Germline CDR1 and CDR2: LNHNV and YYDKDF (reference sequence). V lost 3 bases, J lost 3 bases, and 3 bases lay in between. CDR3 length: 12 residues. The entire variable domain, with the rest obtained from reference TRBV15 and TRBJ1-5, is as follows: DAMVIQNPRYQVTQFGKPVTLSCSQTLNHNVMYWYQQKSSQAPKLLFHYYDKDFNNEADTPDNFQSRRPNTSFCFLDIRSPGLGDTAMYLCATSSYNQPQHFGDGTRLSIL.

The chain combines TRBV13 with TRBJ1-1; unclear D gene. Germline lookup yields CDR1 PRHDT and CDR2 FYEKMQ (reference sequence). V was trimmed by 3 bases and J by 3 bases, leaving 11 bases between them. This CDR3 has 14 amino acids. The CDR3 region is CASSLGRGHTEAFF. In DNA form, the CDR3 reads TGTGCCAGCAGCTTGGGGAGAGGGCACACTGAAGCTTTCTTT.

This clonotype was counted a single time. V gene TRBV24-1 combines with J gene TRBJ2-1, with D possibly being TRBD2 (6 bases). This CDR3 spans 14 amino acids. V was clipped by 2 bases and J by 3 bases, with 7 bases between them. The V gene's germline CDR1 is KGHDR and CDR2 SFDVKD. The CDR3 spells CATSDSDYYNEQFF. In DNA form, the CDR3 reads TGTGCCACCAGTGATTCGGACTACTACAATGAGCAGTTCTTC.

This clonotype has a single count. V is TRBV5-1 and J is TRBJ2-7; 7 positions match TRBD1. The germline CDR1 and CDR2 sequences are SGHRS and YFSETQ. After removal of 2 bases from V and 0 bases from J, the junction contained 5 bases not matched to a gene. CDR3 length: 15 amino acids. In nucleotides, the CDR3 is TGCGCCAGCAGCTTAGGACAGGCCGCCTCCTACGAGCAGTACTTC. Translating gives CASSLGQAASYEQYF.

The chain is built from TRBV24-1 and TRBJ2-5; possibly TRBD1 or TRBD2 for D (5 bases each). This CDR3 is 14 amino acids long. V was pared by 2 bases and J by 6 bases, with 12 bases between. Per germline, CDR1 KGHDR and CDR2 SFDVKD. This chain's CDR3 is CATSDSGTAKTQYF. The CDR3 DNA is TGTGCCACCAGTGATTCAGGGACGGCTAAGACCCAGTACTTC.

The chain uses TRBV19 and TRBJ1-5; D is perhaps TRBD1 (6 bases). Trimming left V 10 bases short and J 2 bases short, with 18 bases between. Germline loops: CDR1 LNHDA, CDR2 SQIVND (reference sequence). The CDR3 is 15 residues long. The CDR3: CATHGQPRGNQPQHF. Written as DNA, the CDR3 is TGTGCCACCCATGGACAGCCCCGCGGCAATCAGCCCCAGCATTTT.

The rearrangement links TRBV15 to TRBJ2-2; TRBD1 aligns across 7 bases. Germline lookup yields CDR1 LNHNV and CDR2 YYDKDF (reference sequence). The length of the CDR3 is 17 residues. V lost 5 bases and J lost 7; bases outside the gene matches: 16. The CDR3 nucleotides read TGTGCCACCAGCCCCTCTGGCGGAGACAGGGCCGGCGGGGAGCTGTTTTTT. It yields the protein CATSPSGGDRAGGELFF.

V and J are TRBV7-9 and TRBJ1-2; perhaps TRBD1 as D (5 bases). V lost 5 bases, J lost 4 bases, and 20 bases lay in between. CDR1 and CDR2 (germline): SEHNR, FQNEAQ (reference sequence). This CDR3 comprises 16 residues. CDR3 in amino acids: CASSPAGTAMPYGYTF. CDR3 DNA sequence: TGTGCCAGCAGCCCGGCCGGGACGGCCATGCCCTATGGCTACACCTTC.